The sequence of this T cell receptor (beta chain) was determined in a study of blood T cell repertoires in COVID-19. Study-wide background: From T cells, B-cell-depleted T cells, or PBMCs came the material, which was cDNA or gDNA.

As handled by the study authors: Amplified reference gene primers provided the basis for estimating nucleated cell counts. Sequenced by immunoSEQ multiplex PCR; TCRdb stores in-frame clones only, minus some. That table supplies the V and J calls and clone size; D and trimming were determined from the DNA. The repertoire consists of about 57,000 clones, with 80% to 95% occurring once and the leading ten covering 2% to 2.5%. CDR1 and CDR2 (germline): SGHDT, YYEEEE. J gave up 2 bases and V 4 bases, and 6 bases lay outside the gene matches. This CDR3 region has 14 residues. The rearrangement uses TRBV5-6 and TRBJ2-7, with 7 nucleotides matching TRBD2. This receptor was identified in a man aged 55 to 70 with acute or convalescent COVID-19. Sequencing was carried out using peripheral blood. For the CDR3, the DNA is TGTGCCAGCAGCCCGGGCGGGAGTCCCTACGAGCAGTACTTC. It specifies CASSPGGSPYEQYF.